This note documents a single TCR beta chain sequence. Its antigen is not known. This sample was included in a study of STAT5B mutations in CD4+ large granular lymphocyte leukemia. General study results and limits: Top patient clones used TRBV06 genes more often: 8/27 versus 2/35 in controls. Patient CD4-sorted repertoires looked more clonal than healthy CD4+ repertoires, even without putative leukemic clones.

This was a survey-level run. The protocol was immunoSEQ multiplex PCR, while the TCRdb copy is restricted to in-frame clones and leaves out a portion. The data hold around 21,000 clones, with 60% to 85% observed a single time. This CDR3 is built from 14 residues. Germline V gene sequence: CDR1 LNHNV, CDR2 YYDKDF (reference sequence). V lost 3 bases to trimming and J lost 5 bases, with 13 bases between them. The chain has TRBV15 and TRBJ2-5; the D gene is possibly TRBD1 (5 bases). Sequencing was performed on CD4+ T cells from blood buffy coats. This TCR derives from a human donor in good health. CDR3 nucleotides: TGTGCCACCAGCAGCCCAGGGCCCGGGGAGACCCAGTACTTC. It specifies CATSSPGPGETQYF.